The 9 T cell receptor beta chains below all came from one sample that was sequenced in a study of blood T cell repertoires in COVID-19. Data came from immunoSEQ multiplex PCR; TCRdb stores just in-frame clones and leaves some out. The table has about 210,000 clones, roughly 80% seen once. Material for sequencing was peripheral blood. The receptor set was obtained from a woman aged 70 to 79 with COVID-19, enrolled during active disease.

This clone was picked up one time. This rearrangement joins TRBV28 to TRBJ2-2; 8 bases are a match to TRBD1. V trimming: 10 bases; J trimming: 1 base; junction bases outside the gene matches: 5. The CDR3 covers 14 residues. Germline lookup yields CDR1 MDHEN and CDR2 SYDVKM. This CDR3 is CATLGQGNTGELFF. CDR3 sequence (DNA): TGTGCCACCCTCGGACAGGGGAACACCGGGGAGCTGTTTTTT.

The chain carries TRBV18 and TRBJ1-1, with D possibly matching TRBD1 (5 bases). This CDR3 comprises 15 residues. Germline V gene sequence: CDR1 KGHSH, CDR2 LQKENI. V was shortened by 3 bases and J by 3 bases, with 14 bases between the two germline ends. The CDR3 is CASSPGGTGDTEAFF. CDR3 bases: TGTGCCAGCTCACCCGGCGGGACGGGGGACACTGAAGCTTTCTTT.

This rearrangement joins TRBV5-1 to TRBJ1-4, with TRBD1 identical over 10 bases. Germline V gene sequence: CDR1 SGHRS, CDR2 YFSETQ. Trimming took 4 bases from V and 8 from J; bases not matched to a gene: 8. The CDR3 sequence is 15 residues long. CDR3 nucleotides: TGCGCCAGCAGCCAACTCGGGACAGGGGAGGAAAAACTGTTTTTT. Protein sequence: CASSQLGTGEEKLFF.

This chain connects TRBV24-1 to TRBJ2-1; 9 bases are shared with TRBD1. Germline values: CDR1 KGHDR, CDR2 SFDVKD. The CDR3 sequence is 13 residues long. V gave up 9 bases and J gave up 5 bases; unmatched junction bases: 4. CDR3 sequence: CATGRDRDNEQFF. The CDR3 DNA reads TGTGCCACCGGCCGGGACAGGGACAATGAGCAGTTCTTC.

The table lists this clone with a count of one. This rearrangement joins TRBV9 to TRBJ2-7; TRBD2 matches 9 bases. Germline V gene lookup returns CDR1 SGDLS and CDR2 YYNGEE. This CDR3 has 14 residues. With V trimmed by 3 bases and J by 3 bases, 4 bases remained unmatched. The CDR3 nucleotides are TGTGCCAGCAGCGGAGATAGCGGGAGCTACGAGCAGTACTTC. Amino acid sequence: CASSGDSGSYEQYF.

This chain connects TRBV29-1 to TRBJ1-1; D may be TRBD1 (6 bases). From germline, CDR1 is SQVTM and CDR2 ANQGSEA. Trimming removed 4 bases at V and 0 bases at J, with 15 bases between. The CDR3 is 15 amino acids. CDR3 DNA: TGCAGCGTTGTGGCCGGGACACCGATGAACACTGAAGCTTTCTTT. Translated: CSVVAGTPMNTEAFF.

This clone has more than one count but fewer than ten. The V call is TRBV10-3, the J call TRBJ2-3; perhaps TRBD2 as D (6 bases). CDR1 ENHRY and CDR2 SYGVKD come from the germline V gene. Trimming stripped 4 bases from V and 0 bases from J, with 8 bases between. CDR3 length: 14 amino acids. The CDR3 loop reads CAISVSGSTDTQYF. The CDR3 DNA is TGTGCCATCAGTGTAAGCGGGAGCACAGATACGCAGTATTTT.

CDR3 loop: CASSLVASGSSTGELFF. The CDR3 nucleotides are TGCGCCAGCAGCTTGGTGGCTAGCGGGAGTAGCACCGGGGAGCTGTTTTTT. The chain employs TRBV5-1 and TRBJ2-2, with 10 bases aligning to TRBD2. Unmatched junction bases numbered 6, after V lost 0 bases and J lost 4 bases. The CDR3 is 17 residues long. Per germline, CDR1 SGHRS and CDR2 YFSETQ. The full variable domain, its missing parts supplied by reference TRBV5-1 and TRBJ2-2, is KAGVTQTPRYLIKTRGQQVTLSCSPISGHRSVSWYQQTPGQGLQFLFEYFSETQRNKGNFPGRFSGRQFSNSRSEMNVSTLELGDSALYLCASSLVASGSSTGELFFGEGSRLTVL.

Here the CDR3 reads CASSLRTGPDTEAFF. For the CDR3, the DNA is TGTGCCAGCAGCCTACGGACAGGGCCAGACACTGAAGCTTTCTTT. This chain links TRBV4-2 with TRBJ1-1; TRBD1 agrees at 8 bases. Germline V gene lookup returns CDR1 LGHNA and CDR2 YNFKEQ. V gave up 4 bases and J gave up 3 bases; unmatched junction bases: 7. This CDR3 has 15 amino acids.